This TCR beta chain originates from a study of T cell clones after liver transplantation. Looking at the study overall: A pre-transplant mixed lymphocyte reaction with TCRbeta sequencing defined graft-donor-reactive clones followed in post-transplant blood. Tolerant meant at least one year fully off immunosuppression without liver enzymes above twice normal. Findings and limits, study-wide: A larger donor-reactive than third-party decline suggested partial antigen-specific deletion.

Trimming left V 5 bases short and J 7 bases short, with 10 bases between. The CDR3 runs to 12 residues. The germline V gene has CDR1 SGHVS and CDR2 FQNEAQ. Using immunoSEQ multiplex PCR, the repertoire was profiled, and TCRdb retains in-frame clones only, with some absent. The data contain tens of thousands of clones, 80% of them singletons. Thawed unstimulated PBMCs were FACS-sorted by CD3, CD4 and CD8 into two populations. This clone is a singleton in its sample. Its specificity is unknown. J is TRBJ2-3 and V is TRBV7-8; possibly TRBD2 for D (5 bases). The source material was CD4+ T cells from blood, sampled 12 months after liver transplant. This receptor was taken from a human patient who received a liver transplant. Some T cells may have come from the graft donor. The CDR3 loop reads CASSADSNTQYF. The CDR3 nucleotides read TGTGCCAGCAGCGCGGACTCAAATACGCAGTATTTT.